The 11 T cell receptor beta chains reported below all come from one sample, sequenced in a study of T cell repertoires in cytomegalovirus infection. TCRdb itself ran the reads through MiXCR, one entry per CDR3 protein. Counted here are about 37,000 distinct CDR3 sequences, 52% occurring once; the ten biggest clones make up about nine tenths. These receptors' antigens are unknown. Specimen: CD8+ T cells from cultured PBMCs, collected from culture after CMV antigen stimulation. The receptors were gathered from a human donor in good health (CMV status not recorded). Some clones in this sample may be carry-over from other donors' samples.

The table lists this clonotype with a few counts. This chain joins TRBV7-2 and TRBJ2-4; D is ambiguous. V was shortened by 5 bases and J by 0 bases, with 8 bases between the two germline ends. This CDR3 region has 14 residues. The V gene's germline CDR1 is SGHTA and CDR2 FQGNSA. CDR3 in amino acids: CASSTTVAKNIQYF. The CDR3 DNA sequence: TGTGCCAGCAGCACTACAGTAGCCAAAAACATTCAGTACTTC. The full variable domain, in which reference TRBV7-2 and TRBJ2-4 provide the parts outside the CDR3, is GAGVSQSPSNKVTEKGKDVELRCDPISGHTALYWYRQSLGQGLEFLIYFQGNSAPDKSGLPSDRFSAERTGGSVSTLTIQRTQQEDSAVYLCASSTTVAKNIQYFGAGTRLSVL.

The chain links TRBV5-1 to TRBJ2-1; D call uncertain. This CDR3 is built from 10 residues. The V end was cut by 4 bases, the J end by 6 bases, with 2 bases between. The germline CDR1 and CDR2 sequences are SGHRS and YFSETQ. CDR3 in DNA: TGCGCCAGCAGCGGCAATGAGCAGTTCTTC. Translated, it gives CASSGNEQFF.

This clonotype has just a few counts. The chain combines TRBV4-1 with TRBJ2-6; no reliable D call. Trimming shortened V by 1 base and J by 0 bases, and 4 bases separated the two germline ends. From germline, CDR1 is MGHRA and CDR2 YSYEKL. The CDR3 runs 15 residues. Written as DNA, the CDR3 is TGCGCCAGCAGCCAAGGGGCCTCTGGGGCCAACGTCCTGACTTTC. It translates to CASSQGASGANVLTF.

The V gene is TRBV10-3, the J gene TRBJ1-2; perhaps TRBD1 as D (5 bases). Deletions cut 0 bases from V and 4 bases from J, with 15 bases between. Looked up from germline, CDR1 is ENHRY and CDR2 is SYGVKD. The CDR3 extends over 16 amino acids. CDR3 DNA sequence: TGTGCCATCAGTGAGTCGTGGGACCTAGGGTCCTATGGCTACACCTTC. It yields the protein CAISESWDLGSYGYTF.

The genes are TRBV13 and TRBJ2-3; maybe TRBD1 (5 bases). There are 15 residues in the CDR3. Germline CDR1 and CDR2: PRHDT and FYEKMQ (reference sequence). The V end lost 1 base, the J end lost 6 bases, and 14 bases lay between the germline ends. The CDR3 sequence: CASSLEGNLGDTQYF. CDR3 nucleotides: TGTGCCAGCAGCTTAGAGGGGAACCTTGGGGATACGCAGTATTTT.

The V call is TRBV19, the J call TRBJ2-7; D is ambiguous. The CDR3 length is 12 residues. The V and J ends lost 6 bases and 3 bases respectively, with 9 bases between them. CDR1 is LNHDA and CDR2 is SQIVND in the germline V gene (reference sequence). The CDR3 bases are TGTGCCAGTAGCGCCTCGAACTACGAGCAGTACTTC. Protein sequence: CASSASNYEQYF. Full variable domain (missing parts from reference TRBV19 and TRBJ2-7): DGGITQSPKYLFRKEGQNVTLSCEQNLNHDAMYWYRQDPGQGLRLIYYSQIVNDFQKGDIAEGYSVSREKKESFPLTVTSAQKNPTAFYLCASSASNYEQYFGPGTRLTVT.

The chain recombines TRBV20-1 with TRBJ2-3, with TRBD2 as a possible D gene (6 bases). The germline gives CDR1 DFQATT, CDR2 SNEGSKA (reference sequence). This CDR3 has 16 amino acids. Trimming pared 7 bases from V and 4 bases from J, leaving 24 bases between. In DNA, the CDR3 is TGCAGTGTTCCGAGCGAAGGGCTAGCGTTGTCAGATACGCAGTATTTT. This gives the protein CSVPSEGLALSDTQYF.

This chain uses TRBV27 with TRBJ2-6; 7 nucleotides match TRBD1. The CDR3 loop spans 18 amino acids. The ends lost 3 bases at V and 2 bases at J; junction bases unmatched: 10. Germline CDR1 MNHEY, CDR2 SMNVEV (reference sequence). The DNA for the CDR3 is TGTGCCAGCAGTTTTTCGGGGACAGTCCTGGCTGGGGCCAACGTCCTGACTTTC. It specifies CASSFSGTVLAGANVLTF.

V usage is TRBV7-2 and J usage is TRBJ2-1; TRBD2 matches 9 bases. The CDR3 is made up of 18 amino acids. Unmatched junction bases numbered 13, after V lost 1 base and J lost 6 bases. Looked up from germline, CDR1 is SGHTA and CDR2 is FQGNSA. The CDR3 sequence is CASSLGRSAGGPGNEQFF. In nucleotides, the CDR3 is TGTGCCAGCAGCTTAGGGCGGTCAGCGGGAGGCCCCGGCAATGAGCAGTTCTTC. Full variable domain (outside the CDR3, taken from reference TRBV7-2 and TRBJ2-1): GAGVSQSPSNKVTEKGKDVELRCDPISGHTALYWYRQSLGQGLEFLIYFQGNSAPDKSGLPSDRFSAERTGGSVSTLTIQRTQQEDSAVYLCASSLGRSAGGPGNEQFFGPGTRLTVL.

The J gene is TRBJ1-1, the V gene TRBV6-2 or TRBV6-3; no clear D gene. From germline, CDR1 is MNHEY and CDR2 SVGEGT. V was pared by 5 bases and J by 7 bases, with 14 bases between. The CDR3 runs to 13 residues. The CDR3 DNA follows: TGTGCCAGCAGTCTCGCTTCCCGTGGTGAAGCTTTCTTT. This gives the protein CASSLASRGEAFF.

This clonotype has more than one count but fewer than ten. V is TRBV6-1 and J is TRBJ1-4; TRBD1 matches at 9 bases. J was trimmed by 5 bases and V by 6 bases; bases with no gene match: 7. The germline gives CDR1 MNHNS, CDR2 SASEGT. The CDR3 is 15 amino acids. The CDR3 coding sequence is TGTGCCAGCAGGCTACCGACAGGGGGGAATGAAAAACTGTTTTTT. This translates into CASRLPTGGNEKLFF.